One sample yielded the 18 T cell receptor beta chains listed below, sequenced in a study of blood T cell repertoires in COVID-19. Assay: immunoSEQ multiplex PCR; the TCRdb copy retains only in-frame clones and omits some. The sample holds 57,000 or so clones, 75% to 80% seen once. The specimen was peripheral blood. The receptor source for this set is a man aged 50-59 years with active or convalescent COVID-19.

The rearrangement links TRBV7-8 to TRBJ2-4; TRBD1 matches 7 bases. The V gene end was trimmed by 4 bases and the J gene end by 0 bases; junction bases not matched to a gene: 9. Germline values: CDR1 SGHVS, CDR2 FQNEAQ. This CDR3 spans 17 amino acids. The chain's CDR3 is CASSSIQGKKAKNIQYF. CDR3 in DNA: TGTGCCAGCAGCTCAATACAGGGGAAGAAAGCCAAAAACATTCAGTACTTC.

The chain couples TRBV7-7 to TRBJ2-2, with 11 bases identical to TRBD1. V lost 9 bases to trimming and J lost 4 bases; unmatched junction nucleotides: 7. This CDR3 is built from 15 residues. Germline CDR1 reads SSHAT; CDR2 reads FNYEAQ (reference sequence). CDR3 protein: CASTAGTGGTGELFF. The CDR3 DNA follows: TGTGCCAGTACGGCCGGGACAGGGGGCACCGGGGAGCTGTTTTTT.

The chain uses TRBV24-1 and TRBJ2-1; 12 positions agree with TRBD2. Germline V gives CDR1 KGHDR, CDR2 SFDVKD. V shed 9 bases and J 8 bases; nucleotides not matched to a gene: 10. CDR3 length equals 15 residues. CDR3 coding DNA: TGTGCCACCGGGAGGACTAGCGGGAATATCGATGAGCAGTTCTTC. It encodes CATGRTSGNIDEQFF.

On this clone itself: A much more abundant neighbour one base away suggests this may be a read error. The rearrangement uses TRBV19 and TRBJ1-1, with D perhaps matching TRBD1 (6 bases). Germline V gene sequence: CDR1 LNHDA, CDR2 SQIVND (reference sequence). The CDR3 loop spans 13 amino acids. V lost 10 bases and J lost 10, with 22 bases in between. In DNA form, the CDR3 reads TGTGCCACCCATGGGGGGGTGGGGGGGGCAGCTTTCTTT. Translated: CATHGGVGGAAFF.

This clone showed up just a few times. The gene calls are TRBV2 and TRBJ1-5; possibly TRBD1 for D (6 bases). Germline V gene lookup returns CDR1 SNHLY and CDR2 FYNNEI. This CDR3 is 14 amino acids long. The V end was cut by 6 bases, the J end by 5 bases, with 14 bases between. CDR3 loop: CASSPINRDQPQHF. CDR3 nucleotides: TGTGCCAGCAGCCCCATTAACAGGGATCAGCCCCAGCATTTT.

This clone was picked up one time. The chain combines TRBV12-5 with TRBJ1-2; D unresolved. The germline CDR1 and CDR2 sequences are LGHNT and FRNRAP. The CDR3 spans 17 residues. Trimming took 0 bases from V and 4 from J, leaving 18 bases between them. The CDR3 is CASGLVISTLRGYGYTF. For the CDR3, the DNA is TGTGCTAGTGGTTTGGTAATTTCAACCCTGCGGGGCTATGGCTACACCTTC.

The chain is built from TRBV5-1 and TRBJ2-7; maybe TRBD1 (6 bases). CDR3 length equals 12 residues. The germline V gene has CDR1 SGHRS and CDR2 YFSETQ. With 1 base removed from V and 10 bases from J, the gap between germline ends came to 12 bases. The CDR3 DNA sequence: TGCGCCAGCAGCTTGCGGGCAGGGGATCAGTACTTC. Its protein is CASSLRAGDQYF.

There are a few counts of this clone. V and J are TRBV11-1 and TRBJ2-7, with a tentative D call TRBD1 (6 bases). CDR3 size: 15 residues. Germline CDR1 and CDR2: SGHAT and FQDESV (reference sequence). Between the trimmed V and J ends, which lost 5 bases and 3 bases, there was a span of 17 bases. The CDR3 nucleotides are TGTGCCAGCAGCCGGGGCACAGGGACCGGCTACGAGCAGTACTTC. This codes for CASSRGTGTGYEQYF.

This clone was picked up a small number of times. The J gene is TRBJ2-1, the V gene TRBV30; D is possibly TRBD2 (6 bases). Trimming took off 0 bases at V and 7 bases at J, with 19 bases between the two ends. CDR3 length: 16 amino acids. Germline-derived CDR1 and CDR2 are GTSNPN and SVGIG (reference sequence). In nucleotides, the CDR3 is TGTGCCTGGAGTGTATTACCTGGGTGGGGGAGGAATGAGCAGTTCTTC. Translation gives CAWSVLPGWGRNEQFF.

This clone was detected a few times. The chain couples TRBV19 to TRBJ1-2; 8 bases agree with TRBD1. The CDR3 runs 14 residues. After removal of 5 bases from V and 5 bases from J, the junction contained 7 bases not matched to a gene. Germline V gene sequence: CDR1 LNHDA, CDR2 SQIVND (reference sequence). CDR3 residues: CASSVGTGPYGYTF. CDR3 in DNA: TGTGCCAGTAGTGTTGGGACAGGACCATATGGCTACACCTTC.

This clone was observed a handful of times. The chain carries TRBV7-9 and TRBJ2-2; 7 bases agree with TRBD2. The germline V gene encodes CDR1 SEHNR and CDR2 FQNEAQ (reference sequence). CDR3 length: 15 amino acids. Trimming cost V 7 bases and J 1 base; bases outside gene matches: 6. The CDR3 here is CASTRLAENTGELFF. CDR3 coding DNA: TGTGCCAGCACCCGGCTAGCGGAGAACACCGGGGAGCTGTTTTTT.

The chain employs TRBV5-1 and TRBJ2-5; weak D call: TRBD2 (5 bases). From germline, CDR1 is SGHRS and CDR2 YFSETQ. Trimming left V 4 bases short and J 3 bases short, with 10 bases between. The length of the CDR3 is 13 residues. The CDR3 protein is CASSPPEEETQYF. The CDR3 region has the DNA TGCGCCAGCAGCCCCCCGGAGGAAGAGACCCAGTACTTC. Drawing the rest from reference TRBV5-1 and TRBJ2-5, the complete variable domain is KAGVTQTPRYLIKTRGQQVTLSCSPISGHRSVSWYQQTPGQGLQFLFEYFSETQRNKGNFPGRFSGRQFSNSRSEMNVSTLELGDSALYLCASSPPEEETQYFGPGTRLLVL.

The chain links TRBV5-1 to TRBJ1-2, with TRBD1 as a possible D gene (6 bases). Trimming pared 4 bases from V and 1 base from J, leaving 20 bases between. The CDR3 loop spans 17 amino acids. Germline V CDR1 and CDR2: SGHRS, YFSETQ. CDR3: CASSRGAEAQYNYGYTF. Here the CDR3 DNA reads TGCGCCAGCAGCCGGGGGGCGGAAGCTCAGTATAACTATGGCTACACCTTC.

The chain recombines TRBV6-6 with TRBJ1-3; TRBD1 aligns across 7 bases. CDR3 length equals 14 residues. The germline gives CDR1 MNHNY, CDR2 SVGAGI (reference sequence). Unmatched junction bases numbered 5, after V lost 5 bases and J lost 4 bases. CDR3 bases: TGTGCCAGCAGTCGTGGGACAGTCGGAAACACCATATATTTT. This sequence encodes CASSRGTVGNTIYF.

This rearrangement joins TRBV3-1 (or the pseudogene TRBV3-2) to TRBJ2-1; the match to TRBD2 covers 12 bases. The germline V gene encodes CDR1 LGHDT and CDR2 YNNKEL (reference sequence). CDR3 length: 14 residues. V lost 4 bases and J lost 8; bases outside the gene matches: 3. The CDR3 nucleotides read TGTGCCAGCAGCCCGACTAGCGGGAGAGATGAGCAGTTCTTC. Translated, it gives CASSPTSGRDEQFF.

As concerns this clone: Sequence at one end of the junction differs from germline and may be a read error. The chain employs TRBV7-3 and TRBJ2-5; TRBD2 might be the D (6 bases). Per germline, CDR1 SGHTA and CDR2 FQGTGA. The CDR3 is 14 residues long. The CDR3 nucleotides read TGTGCCAGCAGCCTAACTCCGGGACTAGAGACCCAGTACTTC. Amino acid sequence: CASSLTPGLETQYF.

The chain is built from TRBV19 and TRBJ1-2, with D tentatively TRBD1 (6 bases). CDR1 is LNHDA and CDR2 is SQIVND in the germline V gene (reference sequence). Trimming removed 3 bases at V and 4 bases at J, with 9 bases between. CDR3 length: 13 residues. The chain's CDR3 is CASSIGQIYGYTF. CDR3 nucleotides: TGTGCCAGTAGTATCGGACAGATCTATGGCTACACCTTC.

The chain has TRBV19 and TRBJ2-3; 7 positions agree with TRBD2. Germline V gene lookup returns CDR1 LNHDA and CDR2 SQIVND (reference sequence). Losses at the gene ends were 5 bases for V and 0 bases for J; bases not matched to a gene: 8. CDR3 length equals 16 residues. CDR3 nucleotide sequence: TGTGCCAGTAGTCCTCTTAGCGGGCGTAGCACAGATACGCAGTATTTT. Protein: CASSPLSGRSTDTQYF.